Listed here is a single T cell receptor beta chain. The antigen is undetermined. The CDR3 is 15 residues long. Trimming removed 3 bases from V and 3 bases from J, with 12 bases in between. In germline, CDR1 is LNHDA, CDR2 SQIVND (reference sequence). Sequenced by immunoSEQ multiplex PCR; TCRdb stores in-frame clones only, minus some. The data contain 350,000 to 500,000 clones, roughly 90% of them singletons. The sample comes from a study of Ad26.COV2.S vaccination and SARS-CoV-2 variants. Study results and limitations: Breadth measured for non-spike TCRs was similar across vaccine and placebo recipients. From the TCR breadth and depth analyses, total T cell responses may have been underestimated.

Treatment: roughly 18 received Ad26.COV2.S at low or high dose, single or two shots; several received placebo; per-sample allocation not given. Specimen acquisition occurred on day 63 following the initial vaccine or placebo injection. A Boston donor was an adult aged 18-55 years. Its platform was an Ad26 vector, and its expressed antigen was Wuhan-strain SARS-CoV-2 spike. The clonotype was recovered from a person aged 18-65 years who received the Ad26.COV2.S COVID-19 vaccine or a placebo. The sequenced sample was peripheral blood, obtained in a trial of Ad26.COV2.S vaccine versus placebo. This chain connects TRBV19 to TRBJ2-1; tentative D call: TRBD2 (5 bases). CDR3 region: CASSIGGPYYNEQFF. The DNA of the CDR3 is TGTGCCAGTAGTATTGGCGGGCCTTACTACAATGAGCAGTTCTTC.